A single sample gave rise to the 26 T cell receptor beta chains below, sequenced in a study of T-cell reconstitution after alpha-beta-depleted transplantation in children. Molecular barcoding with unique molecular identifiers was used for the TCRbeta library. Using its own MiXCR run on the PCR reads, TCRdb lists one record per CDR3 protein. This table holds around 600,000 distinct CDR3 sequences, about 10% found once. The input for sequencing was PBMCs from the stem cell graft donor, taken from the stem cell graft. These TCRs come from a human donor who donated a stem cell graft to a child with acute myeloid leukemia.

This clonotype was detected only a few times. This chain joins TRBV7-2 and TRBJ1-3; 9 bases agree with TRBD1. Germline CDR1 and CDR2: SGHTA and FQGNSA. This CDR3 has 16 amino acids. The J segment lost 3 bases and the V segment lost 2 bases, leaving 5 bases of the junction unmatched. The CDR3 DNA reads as TGTGCCAGCAGCTTAACGGGACAGGGCTTTGGAAACACCATATATTTT. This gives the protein CASSLTGQGFGNTIYF.

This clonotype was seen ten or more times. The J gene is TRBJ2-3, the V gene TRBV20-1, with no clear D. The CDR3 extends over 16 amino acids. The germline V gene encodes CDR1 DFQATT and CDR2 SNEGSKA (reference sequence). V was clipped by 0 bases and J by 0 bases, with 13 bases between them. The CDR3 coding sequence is TGCAGTGCTAGAGATCAGGCACGAGCTAGCACAGATACGCAGTATTTT. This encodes CSARDQARASTDTQYF.

The CDR3 bases are TGTGCCAGCAGTTTGATAGGTGACAGGAACACAGATACGCAGTATTTT. Amino acid sequence: CASSLIGDRNTDTQYF. This chain links TRBV28 with TRBJ2-3; D may be TRBD1 (6 bases). CDR1 MDHEN and CDR2 SYDVKM come from the germline V gene. This CDR3 spans 16 amino acids. Trimming took 3 bases from V and 2 from J, leaving 15 bases between them.

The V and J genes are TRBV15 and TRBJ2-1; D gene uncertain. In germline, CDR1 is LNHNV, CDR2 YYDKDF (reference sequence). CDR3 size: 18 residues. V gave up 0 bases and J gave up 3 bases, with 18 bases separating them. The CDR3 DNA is TGTGCCACCAGCAGAGATTTGGTTCGAGGCGGCTTCTACAATGAGCAGTTCTTC. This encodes CATSRDLVRGGFYNEQFF.

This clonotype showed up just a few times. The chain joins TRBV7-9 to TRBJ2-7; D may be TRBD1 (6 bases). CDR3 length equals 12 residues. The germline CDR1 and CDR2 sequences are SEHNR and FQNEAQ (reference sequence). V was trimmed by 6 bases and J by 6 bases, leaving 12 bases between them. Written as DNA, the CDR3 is TGTGCCAGCAGTTCAGGGGTCCCCGAGCAGTACTTC. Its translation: CASSSGVPEQYF.

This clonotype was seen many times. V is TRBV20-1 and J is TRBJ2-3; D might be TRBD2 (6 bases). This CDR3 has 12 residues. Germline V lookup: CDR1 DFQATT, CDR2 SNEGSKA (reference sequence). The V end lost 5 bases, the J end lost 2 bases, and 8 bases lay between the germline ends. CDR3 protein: CSAGTVTDTQYF. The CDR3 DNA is TGCAGTGCTGGGACTGTCACAGATACGCAGTATTTT.

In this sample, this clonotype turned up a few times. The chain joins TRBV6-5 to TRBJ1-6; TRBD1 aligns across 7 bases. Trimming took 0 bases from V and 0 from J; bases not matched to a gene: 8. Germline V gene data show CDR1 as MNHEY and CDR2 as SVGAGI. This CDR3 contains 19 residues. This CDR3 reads CASSYSVWGQSSYNSPLHF. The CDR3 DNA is TGTGCCAGCAGTTACTCGGTCTGGGGACAGAGCTCCTATAATTCACCCCTCCACTTT.

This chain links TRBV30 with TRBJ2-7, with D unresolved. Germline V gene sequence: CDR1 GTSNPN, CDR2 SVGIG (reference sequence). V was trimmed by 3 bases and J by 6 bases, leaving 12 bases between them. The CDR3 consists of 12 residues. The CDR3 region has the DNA TGTGCCTGGAGAGGTCCCAAAGGCGAGCAGTACTTC. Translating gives CAWRGPKGEQYF.

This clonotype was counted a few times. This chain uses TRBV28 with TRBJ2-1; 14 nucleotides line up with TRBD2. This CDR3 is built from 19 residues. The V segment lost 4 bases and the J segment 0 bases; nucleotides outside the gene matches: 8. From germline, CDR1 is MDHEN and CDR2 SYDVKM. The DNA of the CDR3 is TGTGCCAGCAGTTCGGAGGGACTAGCGGGAGCCCACTCCTACAATGAGCAGTTCTTC. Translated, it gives CASSSEGLAGAHSYNEQFF.

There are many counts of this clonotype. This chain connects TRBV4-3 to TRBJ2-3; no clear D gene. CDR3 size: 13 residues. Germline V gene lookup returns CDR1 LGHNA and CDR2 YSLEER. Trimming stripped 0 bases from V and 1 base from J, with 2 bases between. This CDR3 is CASSQDGTDTQYF. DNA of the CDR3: TGCGCCAGCAGCCAAGATGGCACAGATACGCAGTATTTT.

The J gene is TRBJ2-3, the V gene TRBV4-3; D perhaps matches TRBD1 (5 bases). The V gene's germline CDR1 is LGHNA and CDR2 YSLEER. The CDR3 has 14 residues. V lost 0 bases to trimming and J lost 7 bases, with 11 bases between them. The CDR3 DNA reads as TGCGCCAGCAGCCAAGAAGGGGCGGAACATACGCAGTATTTT. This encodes CASSQEGAEHTQYF.

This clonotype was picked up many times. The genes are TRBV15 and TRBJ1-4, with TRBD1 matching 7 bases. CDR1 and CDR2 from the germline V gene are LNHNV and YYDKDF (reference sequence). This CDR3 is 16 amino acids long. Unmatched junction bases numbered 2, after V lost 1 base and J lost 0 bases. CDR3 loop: CATSRGTGTTNEKLFF. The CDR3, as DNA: TGTGCCACCAGCAGAGGGACAGGCACAACTAATGAAAAACTGTTTTTT.

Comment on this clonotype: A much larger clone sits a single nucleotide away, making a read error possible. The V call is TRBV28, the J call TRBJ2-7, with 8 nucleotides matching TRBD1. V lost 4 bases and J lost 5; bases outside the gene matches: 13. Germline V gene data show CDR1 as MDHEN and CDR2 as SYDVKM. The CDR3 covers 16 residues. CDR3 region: CASSSRLGQGGNEQYF. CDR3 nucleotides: TGTGCCAGCAGTTCCCGTCTTGGACAGGGTGGAAACGAGCAGTACTTC.

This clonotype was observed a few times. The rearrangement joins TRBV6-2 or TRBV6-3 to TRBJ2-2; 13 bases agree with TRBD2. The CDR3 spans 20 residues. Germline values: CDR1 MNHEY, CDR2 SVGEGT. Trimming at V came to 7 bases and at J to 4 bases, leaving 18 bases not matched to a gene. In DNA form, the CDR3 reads TGTGCCAGCAACGATGTGGAGTGGAGGACTAGCGGGAGAGGCACCGGGGAGCTGTTTTTT. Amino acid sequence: CASNDVEWRTSGRGTGELFF.

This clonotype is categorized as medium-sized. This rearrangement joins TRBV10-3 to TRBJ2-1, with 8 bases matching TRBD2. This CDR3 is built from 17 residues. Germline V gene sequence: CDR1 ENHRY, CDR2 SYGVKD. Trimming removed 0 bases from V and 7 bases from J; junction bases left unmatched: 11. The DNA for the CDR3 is TGTGCCATCAGTGAGTCGAGAGCGGGAGCTGCCCTAAATGAGCAGTTCTTC. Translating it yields CAISESRAGAALNEQFF.

CDR3 sequence: CASSVTREQFF. In DNA form, the CDR3 reads TGTGCCAGCAGCGTAACCCGAGAGCAGTTCTTC. The V call is TRBV9, the J call TRBJ2-1; D uncertain. Germline V CDR1 and CDR2: SGDLS, YYNGEE. The V and J ends lost 1 base and 10 bases respectively, with 6 bases between them. The length of the CDR3 is 11 residues.

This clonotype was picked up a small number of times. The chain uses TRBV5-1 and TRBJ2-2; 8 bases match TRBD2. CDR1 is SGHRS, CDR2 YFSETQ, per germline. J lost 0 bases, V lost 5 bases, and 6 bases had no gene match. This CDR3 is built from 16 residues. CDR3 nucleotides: TGCGCCAGCAGAGAGGGGACTAGTTCGAACACCGGGGAGCTGTTTTTT. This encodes CASREGTSSNTGELFF.

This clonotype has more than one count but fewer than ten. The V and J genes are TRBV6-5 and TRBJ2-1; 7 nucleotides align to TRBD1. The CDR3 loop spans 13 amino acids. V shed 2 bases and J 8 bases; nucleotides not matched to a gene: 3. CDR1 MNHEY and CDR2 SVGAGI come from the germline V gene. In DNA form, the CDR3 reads TGTGCCAGCAGTTACCTTCAGGGGGATGAGCAGTTCTTC. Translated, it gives CASSYLQGDEQFF.

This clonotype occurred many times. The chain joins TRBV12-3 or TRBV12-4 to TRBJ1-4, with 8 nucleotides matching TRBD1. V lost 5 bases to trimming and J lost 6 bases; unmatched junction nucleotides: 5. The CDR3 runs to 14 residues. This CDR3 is CASSRTGRDEKLFF. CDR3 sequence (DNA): TGTGCCAGCAGTCGGACAGGGCGGGATGAAAAACTGTTTTTT.

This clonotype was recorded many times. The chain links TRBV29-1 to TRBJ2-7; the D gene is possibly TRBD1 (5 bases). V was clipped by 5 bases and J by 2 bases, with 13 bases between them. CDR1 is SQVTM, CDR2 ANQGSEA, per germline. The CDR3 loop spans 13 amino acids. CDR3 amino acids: CSVLWTPTYEQYF. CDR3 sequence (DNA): TGCAGCGTTCTATGGACACCCACCTACGAGCAGTACTTC.

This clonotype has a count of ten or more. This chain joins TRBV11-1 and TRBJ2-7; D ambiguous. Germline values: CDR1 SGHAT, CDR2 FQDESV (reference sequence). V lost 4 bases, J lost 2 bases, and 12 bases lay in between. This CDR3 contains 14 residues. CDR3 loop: CASSSRRVPYEQYF. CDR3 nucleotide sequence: TGTGCCAGCAGCTCCCGTCGAGTACCCTACGAGCAGTACTTC.

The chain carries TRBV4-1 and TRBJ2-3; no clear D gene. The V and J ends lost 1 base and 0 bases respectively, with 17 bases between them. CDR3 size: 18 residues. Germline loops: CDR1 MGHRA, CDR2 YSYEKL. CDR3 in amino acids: CASSQAPFDPTSTDTQYF. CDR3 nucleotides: TGCGCCAGCAGCCAAGCCCCCTTCGATCCAACTAGCACAGATACGCAGTATTTT.

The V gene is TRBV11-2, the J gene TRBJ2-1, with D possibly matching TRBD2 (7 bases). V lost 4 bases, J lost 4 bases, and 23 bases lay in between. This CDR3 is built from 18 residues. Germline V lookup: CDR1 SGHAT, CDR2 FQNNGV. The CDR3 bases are TGTGCCAGCAGCTCCCAGGGTGGGGAGGGGGTTGGTTACAATGAGCAGTTCTTC. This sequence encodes CASSSQGGEGVGYNEQFF.

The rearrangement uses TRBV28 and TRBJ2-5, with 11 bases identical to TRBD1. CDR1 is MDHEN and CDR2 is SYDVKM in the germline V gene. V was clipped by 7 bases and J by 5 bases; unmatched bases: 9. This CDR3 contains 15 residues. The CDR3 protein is CASTDPDRGRETQYF. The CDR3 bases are TGTGCCAGCACCGATCCGGACAGGGGGCGGGAGACCCAGTACTTC.

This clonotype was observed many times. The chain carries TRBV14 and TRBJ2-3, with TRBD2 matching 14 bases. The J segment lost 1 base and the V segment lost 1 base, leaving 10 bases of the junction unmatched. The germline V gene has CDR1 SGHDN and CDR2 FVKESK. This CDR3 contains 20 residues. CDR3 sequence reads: CASSQGFTGLAGARTDTQYF. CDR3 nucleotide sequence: TGTGCCAGCAGCCAAGGATTTACGGGACTAGCGGGAGCTCGCACAGATACGCAGTATTTT.

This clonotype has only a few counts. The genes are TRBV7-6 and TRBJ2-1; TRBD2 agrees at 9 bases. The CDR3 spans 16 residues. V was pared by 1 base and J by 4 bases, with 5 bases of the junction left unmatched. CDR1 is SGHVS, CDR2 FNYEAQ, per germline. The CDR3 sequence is CASSLEAGGPYNEQFF. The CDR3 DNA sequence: TGTGCCAGCAGCTTAGAAGCGGGAGGCCCGTACAATGAGCAGTTCTTC. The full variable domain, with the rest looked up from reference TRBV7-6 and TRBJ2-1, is GAGVSQSPRYKVTKRGQDVALRCDPISGHVSLYWYRQALGQGPEFLTYFNYEAQQDKSGLPNDRFSAERPEGSISTLTIQRTEQRDSAMYRCASSLEAGGPYNEQFFGPGTRLTVL.